The clone carrying this TCR beta chain was found once. The data were taken from a study of sequential checkpoint blockade in melanoma. Looked up from germline, CDR1 is LGHNA and CDR2 is YSLEER. This CDR3 has 17 residues. J gave up 0 bases and V 1 base, and 6 bases lay outside the gene matches. Documented treatment: randomized to nivolumab then ipilimumab (arm A) or the reverse (arm B). The protocol was immunoSEQ multiplex PCR, while the TCRdb copy is restricted to in-frame clones and leaves out a portion. The repertoire holds 25,000 to 35,000 clones, 83% seen once, with around a sixth in the top ten. The clonotype originates from a human donor with melanoma. The input for sequencing was CD8+ T cells sorted from blood (inferred from file names), taken from a patient given nivolumab and ipilimumab in sequence. The chain combines TRBV4-3 with TRBJ1-3; 7 nucleotides line up with TRBD1. This chain's CDR3 is CASSQGGQLISGNTIYF. The CDR3, as DNA: TGCGCCAGCAGCCAAGGGGGACAGCTCATCTCTGGAAACACCATATATTTT.